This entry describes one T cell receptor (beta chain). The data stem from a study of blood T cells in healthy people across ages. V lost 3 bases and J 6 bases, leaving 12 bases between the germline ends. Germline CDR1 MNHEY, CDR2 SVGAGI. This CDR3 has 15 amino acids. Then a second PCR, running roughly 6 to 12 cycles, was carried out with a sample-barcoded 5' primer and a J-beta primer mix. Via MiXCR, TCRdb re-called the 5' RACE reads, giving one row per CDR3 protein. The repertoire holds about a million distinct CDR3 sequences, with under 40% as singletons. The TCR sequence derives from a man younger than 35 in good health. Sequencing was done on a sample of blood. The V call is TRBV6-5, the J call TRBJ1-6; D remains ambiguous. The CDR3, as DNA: TGTGCCAGCAGTTATGCTGCCCTTTTTAATTCACCCCTCCACTTT. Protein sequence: CASSYAALFNSPLHF.